This record covers a single T cell receptor beta chain. Its antigen remains undetermined. Base qualities are not at hand, and no much larger clone is one base apart. Donors were healthy HIV-negative adults with no recently reported acute infections or vaccinations. Only Caucasian adults living in Nashville, Tennessee, USA were represented among the donors. Magnetic negative selection was used to enrich CD4+ T cells, after which naive cells were positively selected on CD45RA and the negative fraction became the memory subset. Blood was collected by leukapheresis, and PBMCs were isolated by Ficoll-Histopaque density gradient centrifugation and then cryopreserved in liquid nitrogen vapor phase. Analytical flow cytometry was used to check the purity and quantity of each magnetically sorted T cell population. Genomic DNA was isolated from each sorted fraction and quantified by UV absorbance on a Nanodrop 2000c.

TCR CDR3 regions were amplified from genomic DNA by multiplex PCR using the deep immunoSEQ assay. For each cell subset, the extracted genomic DNA was distributed evenly across all wells of several immunoSEQ 96-well plates, and each plate served as one replicate. For sorted subsets, roughly 0.2 ug genomic DNA, equal to 30,000 or so T cell genomes, was loaded into each replicate PCR. The purified libraries were quantified using a Qubit 3.0 fluorometer, sized with a Bioanalyzer 2100, and then quantified again using the KAPA Library Quantification kit. Each immunoSEQ 96-well plate was sequenced on its own single-read 150-cycle Illumina NextSeq 550 flow cell. From the authors' description of their analysis: The immunoSEQ output contained only junctional sequences without quality scores, so filtering could not match that applied to full-length reads. To assign V/J genes and CDR3, sequences were annotated using PyIR, a Python wrapper for IgBLAST v1.9, with IMGT germline references. Reads were removed for weak V/J assignments (E-value above 1e-6), missing CDR3, stop codons, out-of-frame junctions, or ambiguous translated residues. V3J clonotypes were defined by identical inferred V gene, J gene, and CDR3 amino acid sequence. To compute the percentage overlap between repertoires, the number of shared unique clonotypes was divided by the size of the smaller repertoire. RTK rarefaction, the Chao1 estimator, and Recon v2.1 estimates of unobserved clonotypes were used to assess repertoire richness. For all TCRbeta clonotypes obtained by the gDNA method from several donors, generation probabilities were computed with OLGA. The table comes from immuneACCESS by way of TCRdb, which keeps in-frame sequences with V and J called. Part of the clones is missing from these tables; in studies checked, under half for an unresolved V gene and the rest for unknown reasons. That table supplies the V and J calls and clone size; D and trimming were determined from the DNA. Present in this sample are hundreds of thousands of clones, roughly 95% of which were seen just once. The top ten clones comprise about 0.064% of the sample.

This specimen comes from a study of shared clonotypes between healthy human individuals (TCRdb year 2020). Broadly, across the study: The cohort comprised a couple of women and a few men aged 18 to 49 years. For each donor, CD4 naive and CD4 memory were each run on three plates, CD8 naive on two plates, and CD8 memory on one plate. To estimate repertoire size and how much clonotypes are shared between individuals, the study performed deep sequencing of blood TCR repertoires from a handful of healthy adults. Different laboratories and diverse techniques were used to prepare libraries and sequence TCR repertoires, to increase sequencing depth and limit assay-specific biases. Per donor, leukapheresis produced somewhere between about 0.9 and 9 billion PBMCs.

Looking up the germline V gene (reference sequence) yields CDR1 LNHDA and CDR2 SQIVND. From the cysteine up to the phenylalanine, the CDR3 has a length of 13 residues. Only CDR3 DNA remains: 39 bases, in frame from the first base. V loses 5 bases at its end and J loses 5 bases; junction bases beyond the gene matches: 4. Overall study results and their limits: Roughly 5% of naive CD4, 3.5% of naive CD8, 2% to 2.5% of memory CD4, and 0.4% of memory CD8 clonotypes were shared across several donors. Only blood was sampled, and tissue TCR repertoires likely differ from those in blood. Because the study included only a small number of donors, the genetic and exposure-history diversity represented was limited. Pairwise subsampling led to the expectation that sequencing depth would affect the degree of clonotype sharing among donors. Higher generation probabilities were observed for clonotypes shared by all four sorted-subset donors than for non-shared clonotypes. Incomplete sequencing was indicated by rarefaction of sorted-subset datasets, despite the large sequencing depth. Estimated clonotype richness was generally larger for naive than for memory subsets.

This clonotype was sampled from a woman under 40 in good health. The V and J genes are TRBV19 and TRBJ2-3, with 7 middle bases fitting TRBD1. The sequencing sample was made of naive CD4+ T cells sorted from blood. Per the publication, the cell subset or site label means: CD45RA+ positively selected. The nucleotide sequence reads as follows: TGTGCCAGTAGTGTTCGACAGGGAGATACGCAGTATTTT. It specifies CASSVRQGDTQYF.